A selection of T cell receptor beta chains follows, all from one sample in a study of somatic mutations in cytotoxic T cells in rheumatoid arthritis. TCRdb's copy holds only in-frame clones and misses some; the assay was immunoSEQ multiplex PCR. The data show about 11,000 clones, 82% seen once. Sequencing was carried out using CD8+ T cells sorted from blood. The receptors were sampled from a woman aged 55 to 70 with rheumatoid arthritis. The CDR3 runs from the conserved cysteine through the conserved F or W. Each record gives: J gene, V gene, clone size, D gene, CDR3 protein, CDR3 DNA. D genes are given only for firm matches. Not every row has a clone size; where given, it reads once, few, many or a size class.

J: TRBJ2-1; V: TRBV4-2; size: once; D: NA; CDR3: CASSQETGYNEQFF; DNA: TGTGCCAGCAGCCAAGAGACAGGCTACAATGAGCAGTTCTTC
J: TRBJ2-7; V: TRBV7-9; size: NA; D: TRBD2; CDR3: CASSLPSWTSGSSYEQYF; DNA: TGTGCCAGCAGCTTACCCTCTTGGACTAGCGGTAGCTCCTACGAGCAGTACTTC
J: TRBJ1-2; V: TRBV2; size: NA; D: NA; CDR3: CASIGGGLYGYTF; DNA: TGTGCCAGCATAGGGGGGGGCCTCTATGGCTACACCTTC
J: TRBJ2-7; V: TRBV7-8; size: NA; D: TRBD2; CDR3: CASSSSGREDEQYF; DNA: TGTGCCAGCAGCAGTAGCGGGAGGGAAGACGAGCAGTACTTC
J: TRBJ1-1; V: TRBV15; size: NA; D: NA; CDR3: CATSRDRQSPEAFF; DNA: TGTGCCACCAGCAGAGATCGACAGAGCCCCGAAGCTTTCTTT
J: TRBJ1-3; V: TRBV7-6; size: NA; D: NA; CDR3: CASSSGQLHSGNTIYF; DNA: TGTGCCAGCAGCTCCGGACAGCTCCACTCTGGAAACACCATATATTTT
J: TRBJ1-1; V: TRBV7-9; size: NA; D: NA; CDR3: CASSYGDTGNTEAFF; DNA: TGTGCCAGCAGCTATGGGGATACAGGGAACACTGAAGCTTTCTTT
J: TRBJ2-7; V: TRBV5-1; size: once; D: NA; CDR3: CASSVGRSLGYEQYF; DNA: TGCGCCAGCAGCGTCGGGAGAAGTTTAGGGTACGAGCAGTACTTC
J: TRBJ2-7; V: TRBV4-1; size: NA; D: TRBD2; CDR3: CASSHTTSGSSYEQYF; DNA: TGCGCCAGCAGCCACACGACTAGCGGGAGTTCCTACGAGCAGTACTTC
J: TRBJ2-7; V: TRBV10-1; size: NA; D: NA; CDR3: CASSDLAGPGGGYEQYF; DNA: TGCGCCAGCAGTGACTTGGCGGGGCCCGGCGGCGGGTACGAGCAGTACTTC
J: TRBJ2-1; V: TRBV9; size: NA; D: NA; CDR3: CASSEGGDNEQFF; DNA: TGTGCCAGCAGCGAAGGAGGGGACAATGAGCAGTTCTTC
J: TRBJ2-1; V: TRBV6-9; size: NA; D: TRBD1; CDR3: CASSPFDRGRINEQFF; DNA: TGTGCCAGCAGCCCCTTCGACAGGGGTAGGATCAATGAGCAGTTCTTC
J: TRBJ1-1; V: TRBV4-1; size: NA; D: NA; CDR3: CASSHTEGRSTEAFF; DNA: TGCGCCAGCAGCCATACGGAGGGTAGGAGCACTGAAGCTTTCTTT
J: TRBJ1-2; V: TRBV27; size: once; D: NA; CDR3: CASSSGFGNYGYTF; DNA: TGTGCCAGCAGTTCAGGGTTTGGTAACTATGGCTACACCTTC
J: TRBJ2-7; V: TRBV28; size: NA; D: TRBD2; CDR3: CASIPGLAVSYEQYF; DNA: TGTGCCAGCATTCCCGGACTAGCGGTTTCCTACGAGCAGTACTTC
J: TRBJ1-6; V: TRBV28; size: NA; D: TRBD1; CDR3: CASRTGGANSPLHF; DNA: TGTGCCAGCAGAACAGGGGGGGCAAATTCACCCCTCCACTTT
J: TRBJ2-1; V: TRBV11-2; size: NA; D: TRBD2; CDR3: CASSLVRNSGSGEQFF; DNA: TGTGCCAGCAGCTTAGTTCGGAATAGCGGGAGCGGTGAGCAGTTCTTC
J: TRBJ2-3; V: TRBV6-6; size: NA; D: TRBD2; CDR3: CASSWLAVTDTQYF; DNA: TGTGCCAGCAGTTGGCTAGCGGTCACAGATACGCAGTATTTT
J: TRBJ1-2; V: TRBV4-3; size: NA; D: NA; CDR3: CASSHHRDTAYGYTF; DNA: TGCGCCAGCAGCCACCACAGGGACACGGCCTATGGCTACACCTTC
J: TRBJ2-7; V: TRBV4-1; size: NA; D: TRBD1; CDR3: CASSPHPDRGSYEQYF; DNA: TGCGCCAGCAGCCCCCACCCAGACAGGGGTTCGTACGAGCAGTACTTC
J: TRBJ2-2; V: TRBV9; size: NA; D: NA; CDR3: CASSVAQGSRGELFF; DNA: TGTGCCAGCAGCGTAGCCCAGGGGTCCCGTGGGGAGCTGTTTTTT
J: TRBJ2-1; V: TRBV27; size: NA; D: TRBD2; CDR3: CASSVTSGRRNEQFF; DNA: TGTGCCAGCAGTGTGACTAGCGGGAGAAGGAATGAGCAGTTCTTC
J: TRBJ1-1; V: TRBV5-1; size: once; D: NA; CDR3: CASSVPGFATEAFF; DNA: TGCGCCAGCAGCGTCCCAGGGTTCGCCACTGAAGCTTTCTTT
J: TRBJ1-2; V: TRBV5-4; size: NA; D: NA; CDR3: CASSWRGGDEIYGYTF; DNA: TGTGCCAGCAGCTGGAGGGGAGGGGACGAGATCTATGGCTACACCTTC
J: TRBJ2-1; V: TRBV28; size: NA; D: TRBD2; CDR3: CASSSERGTSGSYNEQFF; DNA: TGTGCCAGCAGTTCGGAAAGGGGGACTAGCGGTTCCTACAATGAGCAGTTCTTC
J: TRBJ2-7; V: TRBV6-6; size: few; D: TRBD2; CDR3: CASSPSGRAYEQYF; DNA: TGTGCCAGCAGTCCCTCCGGGAGGGCCTACGAGCAGTACTTC
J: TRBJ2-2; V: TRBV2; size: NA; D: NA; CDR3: CASSEVLANGELFF; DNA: TGTGCCAGCAGTGAAGTACTAGCAAACGGGGAGCTGTTTTTT
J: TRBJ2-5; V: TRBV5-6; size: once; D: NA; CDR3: CASSPASGSHNQQEGTQYF; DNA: TGTGCCAGCAGCCCAGCTAGTGGGAGTCACAACCAACAGGAGGGGACCCAGTACTTC
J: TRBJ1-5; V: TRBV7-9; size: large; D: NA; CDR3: CASGAGGNQPQHF; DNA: TGTGCCAGCGGGGCTGGGGGCAATCAGCCCCAGCATTTT
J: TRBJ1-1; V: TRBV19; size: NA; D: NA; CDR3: CASSIGGSLVLAEAFF; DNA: TGTGCCAGTAGTATAGGCGGCAGCCTGGTACTGGCTGAAGCTTTCTTT
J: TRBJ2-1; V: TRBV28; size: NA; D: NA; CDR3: CASIRYNEQFF; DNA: TGTGCCAGCATCAGGTACAATGAGCAGTTCTTC
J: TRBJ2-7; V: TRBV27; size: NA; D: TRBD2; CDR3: CASSHKGGRYEQYF; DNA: TGTGCCAGCAGTCATAAGGGCGGGAGGTACGAGCAGTACTTC
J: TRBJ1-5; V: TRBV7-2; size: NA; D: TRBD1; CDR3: CASSLVRDRAQPQHF; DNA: TGTGCCAGCAGCTTAGTACGGGACAGGGCCCAGCCCCAGCATTTT
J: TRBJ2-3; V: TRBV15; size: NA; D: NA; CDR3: CATSRTRDSGSTDTQYF; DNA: TGTGCCACCAGCAGAACTAGGGATAGCGGTAGCACAGATACGCAGTATTTT
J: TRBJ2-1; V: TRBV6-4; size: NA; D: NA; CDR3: CASSARISVAYNEQFF; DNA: TGTGCCAGCAGTGCTCGGATTAGCGTAGCCTACAATGAGCAGTTCTTC
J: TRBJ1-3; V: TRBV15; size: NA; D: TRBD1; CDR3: CATGRGAASGNTIYF; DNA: TGTGCCACCGGCAGGGGGGCAGCCTCTGGAAACACCATATATTTT
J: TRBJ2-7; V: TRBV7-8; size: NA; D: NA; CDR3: CASSSLPGVYEQYF; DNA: TGTGCCAGCAGCTCCCTCCCGGGGGTCTACGAGCAGTACTTC
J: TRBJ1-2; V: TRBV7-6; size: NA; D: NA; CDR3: CASSLDSTFYGYTF; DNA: TGTGCCAGCAGCTTGGACTCAACCTTCTATGGCTACACCTTC
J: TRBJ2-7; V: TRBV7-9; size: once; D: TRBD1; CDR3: CASSGPGTGGREQYF; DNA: TGTGCCAGCAGCGGACCCGGGACAGGGGGTCGCGAGCAGTACTTC
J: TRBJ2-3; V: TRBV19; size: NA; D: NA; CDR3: CASSIDLATGGTDTQYF; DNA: TGTGCCAGTAGTATAGATCTCGCTACCGGAGGCACAGATACGCAGTATTTT
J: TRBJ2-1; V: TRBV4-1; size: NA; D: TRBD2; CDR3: CASSQDRTSFGEQFF; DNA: TGCGCCAGCAGCCAAGACCGGACTAGTTTTGGTGAGCAGTTCTTC
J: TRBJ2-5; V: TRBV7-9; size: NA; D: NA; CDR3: CASSTRLSEETQYF; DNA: TGTGCCAGCAGCACCCGACTATCTGAAGAGACCCAGTACTTC
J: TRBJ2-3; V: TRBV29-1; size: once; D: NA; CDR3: CSALGLSSDHPDTQYF; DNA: TGCAGCGCTCTGGGGTTGTCTAGCGACCACCCCGATACGCAGTATTTT
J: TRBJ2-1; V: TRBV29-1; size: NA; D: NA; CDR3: CSVEYRALSYNEQFF; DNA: TGCAGCGTTGAATATCGCGCGCTTTCCTACAATGAGCAGTTCTTC
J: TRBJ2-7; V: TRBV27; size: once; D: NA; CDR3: CASSSLSALSLRQYF; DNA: TGTGCCAGCAGTTCTCTCTCAGCACTATCCCTACGCCAGTACTTC
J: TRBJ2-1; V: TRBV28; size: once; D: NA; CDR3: CAHQAGASDLGGNEQFF; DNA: TGTGCCCACCAAGCCGGGGCTAGCGACCTGGGGGGAAATGAGCAGTTCTTC
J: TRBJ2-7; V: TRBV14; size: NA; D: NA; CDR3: CASSQGGLDVWQYF; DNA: TGTGCCAGCAGCCAAGGGGGACTTGACGTTTGGCAGTACTTC
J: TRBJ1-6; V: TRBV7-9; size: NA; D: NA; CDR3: CASSPETGLNSPLHF; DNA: TGTGCCAGCAGCCCAGAAACAGGTCTTAATTCACCCCTCCACTTT
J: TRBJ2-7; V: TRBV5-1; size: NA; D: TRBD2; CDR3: CASSLNPVAGGYEQYF; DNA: TGCGCCAGCAGCTTGAACCCCGTAGCGGGAGGGTACGAGCAGTACTTC
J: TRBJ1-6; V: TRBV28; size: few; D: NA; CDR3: CASNVGGDSPLHF; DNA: TGTGCCAGCAACGTGGGGGGTGATTCACCCCTCCACTTT
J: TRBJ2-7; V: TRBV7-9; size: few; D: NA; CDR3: CASSFNSLDEQYF; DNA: TGTGCCAGCAGCTTTAACTCCCTCGACGAGCAGTACTTC